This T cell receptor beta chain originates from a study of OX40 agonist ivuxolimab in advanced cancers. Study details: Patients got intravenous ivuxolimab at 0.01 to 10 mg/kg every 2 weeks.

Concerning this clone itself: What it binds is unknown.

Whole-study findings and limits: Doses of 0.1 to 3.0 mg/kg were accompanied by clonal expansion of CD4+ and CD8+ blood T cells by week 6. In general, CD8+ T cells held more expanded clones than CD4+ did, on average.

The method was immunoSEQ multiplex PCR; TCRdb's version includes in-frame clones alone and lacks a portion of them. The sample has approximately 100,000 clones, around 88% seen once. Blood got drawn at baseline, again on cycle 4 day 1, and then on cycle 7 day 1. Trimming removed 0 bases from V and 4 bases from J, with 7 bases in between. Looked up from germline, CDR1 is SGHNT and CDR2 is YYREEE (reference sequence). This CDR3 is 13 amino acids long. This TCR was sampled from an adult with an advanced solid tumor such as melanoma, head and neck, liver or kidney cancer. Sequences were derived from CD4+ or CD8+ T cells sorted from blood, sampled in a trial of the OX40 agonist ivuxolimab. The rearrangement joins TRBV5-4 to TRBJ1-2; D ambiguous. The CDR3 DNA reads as TGTGCCAGCAGCTTGGACAGCTTCTATGGCTACACCTTC. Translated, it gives CASSLDSFYGYTF.